This is a list of T cell receptor beta chains from one sample in a study of blood T cell repertoires in COVID-19. This table comes from immunoSEQ multiplex PCR, and its TCRdb copy is limited to in-frame clones, with some not included. Among about 300,000 clones listed, around 89% were seen once. The specimen sequenced was peripheral blood. The receptors were gathered from a woman aged 25 to 39 who had recovered from COVID-19. Each CDR3 is given with its conserved first and last residue. The D gene is left open where the match is weak. The listing skips clone size in some rows; elsewhere it reads once, few, many or a size class.

clone_size | j_call | v_call | d_call | cdr3_aa | cdr3_nt
- | TRBJ2-4 | TRBV2 | TRBD2 | CASSEVRGGWNIQYF | TGTGCCAGCAGTGAGGTGCGGGGGGGCTGGAACATTCAGTACTTC
once | TRBJ1-6 | TRBV9 | - | CASSVTGEDSPLHF | TGTGCCAGCAGCGTTACCGGGGAAGATTCACCCCTCCACTTT
- | TRBJ2-1 | TRBV29-1 | TRBD1 | CSVPDRGSYNEQFF | TGCAGCGTCCCGGACAGGGGCTCCTACAATGAGCAGTTCTTC
- | TRBJ2-7 | TRBV4-2 | - | CASSQVGPTLGGWEQYF | TGTGCCAGCAGCCAAGTTGGCCCCACCCTCGGGGGATGGGAGCAGTACTTC
- | TRBJ2-7 | TRBV7-2 | - | CASSLEERGDEQYF | TGTGCCAGCAGCTTAGAGGAGCGCGGGGACGAGCAGTACTTC
few | TRBJ1-1 | TRBV7-8 | TRBD1 | CASSVGQGNTEAFF | TGTGCCAGCAGCGTGGGACAGGGGAACACTGAAGCTTTCTTT
- | TRBJ2-6 | TRBV5-5 | - | CASSLAGAGGANVLTF | TGTGCCAGCAGCTTGGCCGGAGCCGGAGGGGCCAACGTCCTGACTTTC
- | TRBJ1-1 | TRBV6-2/TRBV6-3 | - | CASSYFRVQEEAFF | TGTGCCAGCAGTTACTTCCGAGTCCAAGAAGAAGCTTTCTTT
few | TRBJ2-5 | TRBV20-1 | TRBD2 | CSASGGLAGGRKTQYF | TGCAGTGCTAGTGGGGGACTAGCGGGGGGACGAAAGACCCAGTACTTC
few | TRBJ1-5 | TRBV5-1 | TRBD1 | CASSAGTGNQPQHF | TGCGCCAGCAGCGCTGGGACAGGCAATCAGCCCCAGCATTTT
- | TRBJ2-1 | TRBV7-3 | TRBD2 | CASSPLSGGTDEQFF | TGTGCCAGCAGCCCTCTTAGCGGGGGGACAGATGAGCAGTTCTTC
- | TRBJ2-5 | TRBV3-1/TRBV3-2 | TRBD2 | CASSQGNSGQETQYF | TGTGCCAGCAGCCAAGGAAATAGCGGGCAAGAGACCCAGTACTTC
- | TRBJ1-5 | TRBV2 | TRBD1 | CASSDYRGGQPQHF | TGTGCCAGCAGTGATTACAGGGGTGGACAGCCCCAGCATTTT
- | TRBJ2-7 | TRBV6-5 | - | CASSSTQGYEQYF | TGTGCCAGCAGCTCTACTCAGGGCTACGAGCAGTACTTC
- | TRBJ1-2 | TRBV30 | - | CAPKGGGANYGYTF | TGTGCCCCCAAGGGCGGGGGCGCAAACTATGGCTACACCTTC
- | TRBJ1-1 | TRBV7-9 | TRBD1 | CASSRRDRTEAFF | TGTGCCAGCAGCCGCCGGGACAGGACTGAAGCTTTCTTT
- | TRBJ1-2 | TRBV6-2/TRBV6-3 | - | CASSAEGGPNYGYTF | TGTGCCAGCAGTGCGGAAGGGGGACCCAACTATGGCTACACCTTC
- | TRBJ1-1 | TRBV19 | TRBD1 | CASSSSTQGAGEAFF | TGTGCCAGTTCCTCCTCGACTCAGGGGGCCGGTGAAGCTTTCTTT
- | TRBJ1-5 | TRBV5-1 | - | CASSYSGTNQPQHF | TGCGCCAGCAGCTATTCGGGGACTAATCAGCCCCAGCATTTT
- | TRBJ1-6 | TRBV5-1 | TRBD1 | CASSQGQGLNSPLHF | TGCGCCAGCAGCCAGGGACAGGGGCTTAATTCACCCCTCCACTTT
- | TRBJ2-1 | TRBV7-2 | TRBD1 | CASSPGQGLWEQFF | TGTGCCAGCAGCCCAGGACAGGGGCTATGGGAGCAGTTCTTC
- | TRBJ2-5 | TRBV29-1 | TRBD1 | CSVGTGEETQYF | TGCAGCGTGGGCACAGGGGAAGAGACCCAGTACTTC
- | TRBJ2-7 | TRBV3-1/TRBV3-2 | TRBD2 | CASSSGGFSYEQYF | TGTGCCAGCAGTTCCGGGGGGTTTTCCTACGAGCAGTACTTC
- | TRBJ2-2 | TRBV5-1 | TRBD2 | CASSGTSGNTGELFF | TGCGCCAGCAGCGGGACTAGCGGAAACACCGGGGAGCTGTTTTTT
- | TRBJ1-2 | TRBV7-9 | TRBD1 | CASSITGTGVGYTF | TGTGCCAGCAGCATAACCGGGACAGGGGTCGGCTACACCTTC
- | TRBJ1-2 | TRBV29-1 | TRBD1 | CSVEDPQGRYGYTF | TGCAGCGTTGAAGATCCACAGGGGCGCTATGGCTACACCTTC
- | TRBJ2-7 | TRBV5-1 | TRBD2 | CASSLEGGGTPLEQYF | TGCGCCAGCAGCTTGGAGGGCGGGGGTACCCCACTCGAGCAGTACTTC
- | TRBJ2-7 | TRBV10-3 | - | CAIGGANFSPYEQYF | TGTGCCATCGGCGGAGCCAACTTCTCCCCCTACGAGCAGTACTTC
- | TRBJ2-7 | TRBV10-3 | TRBD1 | CAISELWTGDNGQYF | TGTGCCATCAGTGAGCTCTGGACAGGGGATAACGGGCAGTACTTC
once | TRBJ2-3 | TRBV2 | - | CASRGPGVSTTDTQYF | TGTGCCAGCAGGGGTCCCGGGGTCTCAACCACAGATACGCAGTATTTT
few | TRBJ2-2 | TRBV19 | TRBD1 | CASVQGADTGELFF | TGTGCCAGTGTTCAGGGGGCCGACACCGGGGAGCTGTTTTTT
- | TRBJ2-7 | TRBV14 | TRBD2 | CASSQERALAKGLSYEQYF | TGTGCCAGCAGCCAAGAAAGGGCCCTCGCCAAGGGACTATCCTACGAGCAGTACTTC
- | TRBJ2-3 | TRBV5-4 | TRBD2 | CASSPSSGGATDTQYF | TGTGCCAGCAGCCCTTCTAGCGGGGGGGCTACAGATACGCAGTATTTT
- | TRBJ2-7 | TRBV27 | - | CASSPTGYEQYF | TGTGCCAGCAGTCCCACGGGATACGAGCAGTACTTC
- | TRBJ1-1 | TRBV4-1 | - | CASSQAGQGNTEAFF | TGCGCCAGCAGCCAAGCTGGGCAGGGGAACACTGAAGCTTTCTTT
- | TRBJ1-5 | TRBV11-1 | - | CASSRQQDQPQHF | TGTGCCAGCAGCCGACAGCAAGATCAGCCCCAGCATTTT
- | TRBJ2-5 | TRBV24-1 | - | CATSDPNPGETQYF | TGTGCCACCAGTGACCCTAACCCAGGAGAGACCCAGTACTTC
- | TRBJ2-2 | TRBV6-4 | - | CASRSGSNTGELFF | TGTGCCAGCCGGTCAGGGTCGAACACCGGGGAGCTGTTTTTT
- | TRBJ1-4 | TRBV5-4 | TRBD1 | CASSSSTGGEKLFF | TGTGCCAGCAGCTCCTCGACAGGGGGGGAAAAACTGTTTTTT
- | TRBJ2-1 | TRBV9 | - | CASSLTSSEKQFF | TGTGCCAGCAGCTTGACCTCTAGTGAAAAGCAGTTCTTC
- | TRBJ2-7 | TRBV24-1 | - | CATSDGYSSYEQYF | TGTGCCACCAGTGATGGATACAGCTCCTACGAGCAGTACTTC
- | TRBJ2-5 | TRBV15 | TRBD2 | CATSSRVSGAQKAQYF | TGTGCCACCAGCTCTCGGGTTAGCGGGGCCCAGAAGGCCCAGTACTTC
- | TRBJ1-5 | TRBV6-1 | TRBD1 | CASSETRGTGNQPQHF | TGTGCCAGCAGTGAGACCAGGGGGACAGGCAATCAGCCCCAGCATTTT
- | TRBJ1-1 | TRBV7-3 | TRBD1 | CASSPGTGEAFF | TGTGCCAGCAGTCCCGGGACAGGGGAAGCTTTCTTT
- | TRBJ2-1 | TRBV9 | - | CASSVGFGYNEQFF | TGTGCCAGCAGCGTCGGTTTTGGCTACAATGAGCAGTTCTTC
- | TRBJ1-1 | TRBV11-2 | - | CASSADRNTEAFF | TGTGCCAGCAGCGCCGACAGGAACACTGAAGCTTTCTTT
few | TRBJ1-2 | TRBV27 | TRBD1 | CASSFATGGDGYTF | TGTGCCAGCAGTTTCGCGACAGGGGGCGACGGCTACACCTTC
- | TRBJ2-1 | TRBV7-3 | - | CASSSSGYNEQFF | TGTGCCAGCAGCTCCTCGGGCTACAATGAGCAGTTCTTC
- | TRBJ2-7 | TRBV5-1 | TRBD2 | CASRDLGLAGGYEQYF | TGCGCCAGCAGGGATTTAGGACTAGCGGGGGGCTACGAGCAGTACTTC
once | TRBJ1-2 | TRBV5-1 | TRBD1 | CASSLGLGQGNYGYTF | TGCGCCAGCAGCTTGGGTTTGGGACAGGGGAACTATGGCTACACCTTC
few | TRBJ1-3 | TRBV28 | TRBD1 | CASRRDRLSGNTIYF | TGTGCCAGCAGAAGGGACAGACTCTCTGGAAACACCATATATTTT
- | TRBJ1-6 | TRBV28 | - | CASRQGMTPLHF | TGTGCCAGCCGGCAGGGTATGACACCCCTCCACTTT
- | TRBJ2-3 | TRBV5-1 | - | CASSWGDGTDTQYF | TGCGCCAGCAGCTGGGGGGACGGCACAGATACGCAGTATTTT
few | TRBJ1-3 | TRBV5-1 | - | CASSPEGWGNTIYF | TGCGCCAGCAGCCCGGAGGGGTGGGGAAACACCATATATTTT